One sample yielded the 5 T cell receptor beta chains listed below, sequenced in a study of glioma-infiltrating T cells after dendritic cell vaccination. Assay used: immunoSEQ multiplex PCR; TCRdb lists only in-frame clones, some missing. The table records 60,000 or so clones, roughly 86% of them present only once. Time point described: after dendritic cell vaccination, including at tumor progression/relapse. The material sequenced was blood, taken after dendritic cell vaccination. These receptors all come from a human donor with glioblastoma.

This CDR3 reads CASSEGQGDETQYF. In nucleotides, the CDR3 is TGTGCCAGCAGCGAGGGACAGGGAGATGAGACCCAGTACTTC. The genes are TRBV11-3 and TRBJ2-5; 9 positions agree with TRBD1. Germline V lookup: CDR1 SGHNT, CDR2 YENEEA. The trim removed 5 bases at V and 5 bases at J, leaving 6 bases unmatched. This CDR3 is built from 14 residues.

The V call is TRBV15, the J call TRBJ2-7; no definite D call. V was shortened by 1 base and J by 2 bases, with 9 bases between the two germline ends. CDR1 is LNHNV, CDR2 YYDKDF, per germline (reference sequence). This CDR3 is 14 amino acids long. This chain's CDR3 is CATSRVRAAYEQYF. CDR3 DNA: TGTGCCACCAGCAGAGTCCGCGCTGCCTACGAGCAGTACTTC.

CDR3 DNA: TGTGCCAGCTCACCAACACAGAACACTGAAGCTTTCTTT. Its translation: CASSPTQNTEAFF. V and J are TRBV18 and TRBJ1-1; D unresolved. This CDR3 is 13 amino acids long. Germline V gives CDR1 KGHSH, CDR2 LQKENI. With 2 bases removed from V and 1 base from J, the gap between germline ends came to 5 bases.

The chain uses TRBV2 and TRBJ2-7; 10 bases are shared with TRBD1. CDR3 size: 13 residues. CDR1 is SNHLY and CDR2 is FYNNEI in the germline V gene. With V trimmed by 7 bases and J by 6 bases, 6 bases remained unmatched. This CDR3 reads CASTEDRGIEQYF. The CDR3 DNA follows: TGTGCCAGCACCGAGGACAGGGGGATCGAGCAGTACTTC.

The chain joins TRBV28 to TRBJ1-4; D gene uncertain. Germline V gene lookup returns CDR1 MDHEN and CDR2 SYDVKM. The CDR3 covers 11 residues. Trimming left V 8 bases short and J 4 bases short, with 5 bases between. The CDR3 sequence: CASGLNEKLFF. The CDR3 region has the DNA TGTGCCAGCGGACTTAATGAAAAACTGTTTTTT.